This T cell receptor beta chain stems from a study of T cell changes during pregnancy in multiple sclerosis. Sequencing was performed with immunoSEQ multiplex PCR; in TCRdb, only in-frame clones are kept and a portion is missing. The data show tens of thousands of clones, approximately 90% seen once. CDR1 and CDR2 (germline): SGHRS, YFSETQ. The CDR3 extends over 16 amino acids. The V and J ends lost 0 bases and 1 base, in that order; junction bases with no gene match: 4. The V gene is TRBV5-1, the J gene TRBJ2-3; 8 nucleotides match TRBD2. The sequenced sample was CD4+ T cells from peripheral blood mononuclear cells, obtained in the first trimester of pregnancy. This receptor was obtained from a female donor with multiple sclerosis, enrolled in a pregnancy study. The CDR3 DNA is TGCGCCAGCAGCTTGGACCGGCGGGGGGGCACAGATACGCAGTATTTT. This translates into CASSLDRRGGTDTQYF.